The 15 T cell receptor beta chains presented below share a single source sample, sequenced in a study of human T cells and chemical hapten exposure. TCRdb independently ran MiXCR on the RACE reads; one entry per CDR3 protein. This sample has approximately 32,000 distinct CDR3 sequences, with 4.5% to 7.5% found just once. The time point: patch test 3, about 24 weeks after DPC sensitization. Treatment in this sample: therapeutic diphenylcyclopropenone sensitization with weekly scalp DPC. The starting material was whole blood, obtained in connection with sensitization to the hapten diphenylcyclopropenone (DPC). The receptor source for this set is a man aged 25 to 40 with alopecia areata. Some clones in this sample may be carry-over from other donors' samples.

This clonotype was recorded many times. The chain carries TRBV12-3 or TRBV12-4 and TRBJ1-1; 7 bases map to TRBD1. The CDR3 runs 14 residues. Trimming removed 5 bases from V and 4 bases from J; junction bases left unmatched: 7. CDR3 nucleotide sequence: TGTGCCAGCAGTGTGGACAGGTACGGCACTGAAGCTTTCTTT. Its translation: CASSVDRYGTEAFF.

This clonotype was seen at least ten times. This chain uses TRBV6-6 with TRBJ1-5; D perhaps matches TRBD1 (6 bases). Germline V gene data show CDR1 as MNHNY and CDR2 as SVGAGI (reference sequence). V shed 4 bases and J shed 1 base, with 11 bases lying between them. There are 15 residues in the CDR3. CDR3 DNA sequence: TGTGCCAGCAGTTCCACAGGGTCGAGCAATCAGCCCCAGCATTTT. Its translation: CASSSTGSSNQPQHF.

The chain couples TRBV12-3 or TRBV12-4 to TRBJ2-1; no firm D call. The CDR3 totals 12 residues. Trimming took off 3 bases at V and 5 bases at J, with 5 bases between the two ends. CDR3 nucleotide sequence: TGTGCCAGCAGTTTCCCTGACAATGAGCAGTTCTTC. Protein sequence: CASSFPDNEQFF.

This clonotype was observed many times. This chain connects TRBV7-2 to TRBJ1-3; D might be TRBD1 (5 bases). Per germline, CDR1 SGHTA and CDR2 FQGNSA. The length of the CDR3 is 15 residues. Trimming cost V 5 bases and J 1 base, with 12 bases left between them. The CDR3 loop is CASSPTRGSGNTIYF. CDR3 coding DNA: TGTGCCAGCAGCCCCACCCGGGGGTCTGGAAACACCATATATTTT. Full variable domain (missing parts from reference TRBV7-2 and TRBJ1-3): GAGVSQSPSNKVTEKGKDVELRCDPISGHTALYWYRQSLGQGLEFLIYFQGNSAPDKSGLPSDRFSAERTGGSVSTLTIQRTQQEDSAVYLCASSPTRGSGNTIYFGEGSWLTVV.

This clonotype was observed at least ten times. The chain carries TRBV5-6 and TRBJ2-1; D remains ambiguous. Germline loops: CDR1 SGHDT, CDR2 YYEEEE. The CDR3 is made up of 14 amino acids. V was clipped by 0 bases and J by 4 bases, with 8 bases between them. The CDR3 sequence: CASSLARQYNEQFF. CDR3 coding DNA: TGTGCCAGCAGCTTGGCGCGGCAGTACAATGAGCAGTTCTTC. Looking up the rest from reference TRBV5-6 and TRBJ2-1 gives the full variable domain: DAGVTQSPTHLIKTRGQQVTLRCSPKSGHDTVSWYQQALGQGPQFIFQYYEEEERQRGNFPDRFSGHQFPNYSSELNVNALLLGDSALYLCASSLARQYNEQFFGPGTRLTVL.

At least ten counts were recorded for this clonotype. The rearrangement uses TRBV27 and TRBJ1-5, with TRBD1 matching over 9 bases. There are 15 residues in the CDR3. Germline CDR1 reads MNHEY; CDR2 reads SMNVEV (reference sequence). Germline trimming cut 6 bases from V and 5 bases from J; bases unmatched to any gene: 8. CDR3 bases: TGTGCCAGCAGCACCCGGACAGGGGAGGATCAGCCCCAGCATTTT. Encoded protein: CASSTRTGEDQPQHF.

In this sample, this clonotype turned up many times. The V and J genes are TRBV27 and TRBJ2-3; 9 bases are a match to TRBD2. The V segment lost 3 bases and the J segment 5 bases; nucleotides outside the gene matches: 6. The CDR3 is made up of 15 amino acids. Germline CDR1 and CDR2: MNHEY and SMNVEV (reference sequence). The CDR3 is CASSFGRGGEDTQYF. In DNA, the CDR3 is TGTGCCAGCAGTTTCGGGCGGGGGGGCGAAGATACGCAGTATTTT.

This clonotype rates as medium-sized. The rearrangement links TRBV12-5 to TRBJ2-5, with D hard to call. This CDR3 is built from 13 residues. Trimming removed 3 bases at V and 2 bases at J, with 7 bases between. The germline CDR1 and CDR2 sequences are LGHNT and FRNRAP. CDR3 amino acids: CASGFLDQETQYF. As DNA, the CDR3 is TGTGCTAGTGGTTTCCTGGATCAAGAGACCCAGTACTTC.

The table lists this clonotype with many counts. DNA of the CDR3: TGTGCCAGCAGGAGCCTAGCGAGCTCCTACGAGCAGTACTTC. This encodes CASRSLASSYEQYF. The V and J genes are TRBV12-3 or TRBV12-4 and TRBJ2-7; D is possibly TRBD2 (6 bases). The CDR3 has 14 residues. Trimming removed 6 bases from V and 0 bases from J, with 12 bases in between.

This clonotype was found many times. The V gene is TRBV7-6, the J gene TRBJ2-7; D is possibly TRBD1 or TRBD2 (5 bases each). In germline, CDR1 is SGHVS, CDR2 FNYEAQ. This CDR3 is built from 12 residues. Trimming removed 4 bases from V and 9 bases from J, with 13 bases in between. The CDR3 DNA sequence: TGTGCCAGCAGCTCCCGGGACGGTCGGCAGTACTTC. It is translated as CASSSRDGRQYF.

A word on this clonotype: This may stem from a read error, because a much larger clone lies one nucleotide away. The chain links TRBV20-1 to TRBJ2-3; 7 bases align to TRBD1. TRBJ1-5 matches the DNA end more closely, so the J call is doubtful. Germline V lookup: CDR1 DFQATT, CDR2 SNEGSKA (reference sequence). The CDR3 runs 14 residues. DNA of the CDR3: TGCAGTGTTCAGACTAGCGGGGGGACAGATACGCAGCATTTT. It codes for CSVQTSGGTDTQHF.

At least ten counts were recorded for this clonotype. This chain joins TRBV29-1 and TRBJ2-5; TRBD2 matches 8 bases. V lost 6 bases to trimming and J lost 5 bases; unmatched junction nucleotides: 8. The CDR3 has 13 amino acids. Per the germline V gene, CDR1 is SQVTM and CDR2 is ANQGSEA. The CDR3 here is CSVSGSVGETQYF. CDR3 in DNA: TGCAGCGTCAGCGGGAGTGTTGGGGAGACCCAGTACTTC.

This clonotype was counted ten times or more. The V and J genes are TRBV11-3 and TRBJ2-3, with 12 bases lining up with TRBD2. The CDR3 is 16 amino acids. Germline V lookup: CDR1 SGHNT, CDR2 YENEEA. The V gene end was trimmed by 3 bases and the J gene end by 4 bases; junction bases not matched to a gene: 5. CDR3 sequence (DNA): TGTGCCAGCAGCTTCAGACTAGCGGGAGCGGCAGATACGCAGTATTTT. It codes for CASSFRLAGAADTQYF.

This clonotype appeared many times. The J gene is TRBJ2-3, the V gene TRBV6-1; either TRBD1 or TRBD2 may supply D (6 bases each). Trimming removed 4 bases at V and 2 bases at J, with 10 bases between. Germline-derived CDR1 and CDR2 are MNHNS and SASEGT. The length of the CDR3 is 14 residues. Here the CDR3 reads CASSVGGTTDTQYF. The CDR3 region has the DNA TGTGCCAGCAGTGTAGGGGGGACCACAGATACGCAGTATTTT.

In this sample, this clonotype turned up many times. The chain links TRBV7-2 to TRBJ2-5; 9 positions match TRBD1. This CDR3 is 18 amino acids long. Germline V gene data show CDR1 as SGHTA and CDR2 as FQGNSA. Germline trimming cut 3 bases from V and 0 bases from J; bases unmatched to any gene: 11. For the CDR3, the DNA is TGTGCCAGCAGCTTCTACAAGGGGGGGACAGGGCACCAAGAGACCCAGTACTTC. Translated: CASSFYKGGTGHQETQYF.